One and the same sample provided the 16 T cell receptor beta chains below, sequenced in a study of sequential checkpoint blockade in melanoma. Method: immunoSEQ multiplex PCR; TCRdb's copy keeps in-frame clones and lacks some. The sample has 8,100 or so clones, about 28% seen once. Indicated treatment: randomized to nivolumab then ipilimumab (arm A) or the reverse (arm B). The material was tumor tissue (inferred from file names), obtained from a patient given nivolumab and ipilimumab in sequence. The source of these receptors is a human donor with melanoma.

The V gene is TRBV9, the J gene TRBJ2-7, with TRBD2 as a possible D gene (5 bases). CDR3 length equals 14 residues. Germline V gene sequence: CDR1 SGDLS, CDR2 YYNGEE. The V gene lost 5 bases and the J gene lost 2 bases, with 14 bases spanning the gap. CDR3 in amino acids: CASSEGLFPYEQYF. The CDR3, as DNA: TGTGCCAGCAGTGAGGGATTGTTCCCCTACGAGCAGTACTTC.

J is TRBJ1-2 and V is TRBV6-8, with D tentatively TRBD1 (5 bases). CDR3 length: 13 amino acids. Trimming left V 7 bases short and J 4 bases short, with 13 bases between. The germline CDR1 and CDR2 sequences are MNHGY and SAAAGT. The CDR3 loop is CASTGRGGYGYTF. The CDR3 DNA sequence: TGTGCCAGCACAGGACGGGGCGGCTATGGCTACACCTTC.

The genes are TRBV11-3 and TRBJ2-3, with 7 bases lining up with TRBD2. Germline V gene sequence: CDR1 SGHNT, CDR2 YENEEA. V was clipped by 4 bases and J by 2 bases; unmatched bases: 6. The CDR3 runs to 15 residues. The CDR3 here is CASSSSAGYTDTQYF. CDR3 DNA: TGTGCCAGCAGCTCCTCAGCGGGATACACAGATACGCAGTATTTT.

The CDR3 coding sequence is TGTGCCTGGGAGGTGGGACAGGGGGTCCCTTACGAGCAGTACTTC. Amino acids: CAWEVGQGVPYEQYF. The gene calls are TRBV30 and TRBJ2-7, with 11 positions matching TRBD1. The germline V gene has CDR1 GTSNPN and CDR2 SVGIG (reference sequence). The CDR3 loop spans 15 amino acids. Trimming removed 5 bases from V and 4 bases from J; junction bases left unmatched: 10.

The chain links TRBV14 to TRBJ1-1; possible D gene TRBD1, 5 bases. The germline V gene has CDR1 SGHDN and CDR2 FVKESK. Trimming left V 8 bases short and J 7 bases short, with 17 bases between. CDR3 length equals 13 residues. The CDR3 DNA reads as TGTGCCAGCGAGCGGTTAGGGGAATTTGAAGCTTTCTTT. Its translation is CASERLGEFEAFF.

The chain joins TRBV30 to TRBJ2-7, with D possibly matching TRBD1 (7 bases). This CDR3 is 14 amino acids long. V was pared by 4 bases and J by 1 base, with 14 bases between. Per germline, CDR1 GTSNPN and CDR2 SVGIG (reference sequence). CDR3 residues: CAWNRGGGSYEQYF. The CDR3 DNA follows: TGTGCCTGGAACAGGGGTGGGGGGTCCTACGAGCAGTACTTC. Full variable domain (missing parts from reference TRBV30 and TRBJ2-7): SQTIHQWPATLVQPVGSPLSLECTVEGTSNPNLYWYRQAAGRGLQLLFYSVGIGQISSEVPQNLSASRPQDRQFILSSKKLLLSDSGFYLCAWNRGGGSYEQYFGPGTRLTVT.

The J gene is TRBJ1-1, the V gene TRBV5-1, with 7 bases identical to TRBD1. CDR3 length equals 14 residues. Per the germline V gene, CDR1 is SGHRS and CDR2 is YFSETQ. V dropped 4 bases and J dropped 4; count of bases not matched to a gene: 7. CDR3 DNA: TGCGCCAGCAGCCTAGGGGGCAAGAGCACTGAAGCTTTCTTT. Amino acid sequence: CASSLGGKSTEAFF.

This clone has just a few counts. The chain joins TRBV25-1 to TRBJ1-4; TRBD1 aligns across 7 bases. Germline loops: CDR1 MGHDK, CDR2 SYGVNS. The CDR3 runs to 13 residues. V lost 10 bases, J lost 7 bases, and 9 bases stayed unmatched. The CDR3 DNA follows: TGTGCCAACAGACAGGGAAGGCCTGAAAAACTGTTTTTT. Translated: CANRQGRPEKLFF.

The chain joins TRBV6-8 to TRBJ1-5; the match to TRBD1 covers 8 bases. V dropped 6 bases and J dropped 7; count of bases not matched to a gene: 5. The CDR3 consists of 13 residues. Per germline, CDR1 MNHGY and CDR2 SAAAGT. The CDR3 sequence is CASSLRTGQPQHF. In DNA form, the CDR3 reads TGTGCCAGCAGCCTCCGGACAGGGCAGCCCCAGCATTTT.

This clone was picked up a small number of times. This chain's CDR3 is CASSRTSGSYNEQFF. CDR3 sequence (DNA): TGTGCCAGCAGTCGGACTAGCGGTTCTTACAATGAGCAGTTCTTC. The genes are TRBV6-8 and TRBJ2-1; TRBD2 agrees at 10 bases. Germline V lookup: CDR1 MNHGY, CDR2 SAAAGT. V dropped 5 bases and J dropped 4; count of bases not matched to a gene: 5. This CDR3 is built from 15 residues.

This chain uses TRBV30 with TRBJ2-7; maybe TRBD1 (7 bases). Germline V gives CDR1 GTSNPN, CDR2 SVGIG (reference sequence). CDR3 length equals 15 residues. V lost 6 bases to trimming and J lost 2 bases, with 20 bases between them. The CDR3 region is CACIGGGGPPYEQYF. The CDR3 nucleotides read TGTGCCTGTATCGGAGGAGGGGGCCCCCCCTACGAGCAGTACTTC.

Concerning this clone itself: The read ends 1 residue before the CDR3 terminus; that terminus is restored from the germline J gene. This chain links TRBV6-1 with TRBJ2-2; either TRBD1 or TRBD2 may fit D (5 bases each). The V gene's germline CDR1 is MNHNS and CDR2 SASEGT. The CDR3 loop spans 14 amino acids. Trimming removed 1 base from V and 3 bases from J, with 6 bases in between. The CDR3 region is CASSEVGDTGELFF. Incomplete CDR3 DNA: TGTGCCAGCAGTGAAGTGGGGGACACCGGGGAGCTGTTT.

This clone showed up just a few times. The chain employs TRBV6-8 and TRBJ1-2, with a tentative D call TRBD1 (6 bases). In germline, CDR1 is MNHGY, CDR2 SAAAGT. V was clipped by 6 bases and J by 6 bases, with 17 bases between them. The CDR3 covers 14 residues. This chain's CDR3 is CASSPRGGRNGYTF. The CDR3 DNA is TGTGCCAGCAGCCCCCGGGGGGGGCGAAATGGCTACACCTTC.

The V call is TRBV6-8, the J call TRBJ1-4; no clear D gene. Germline V gene data show CDR1 as MNHGY and CDR2 as SAAAGT. This CDR3 region has 14 residues. V was cut by 5 bases and J by 0 bases, with 7 bases left in between. The CDR3 is CASSGGTTNEKLFF. The CDR3 nucleotides are TGTGCCAGCAGTGGTGGGACAACTAATGAAAAACTGTTTTTT.

The V and J genes are TRBV19 and TRBJ2-6; D possibly matches TRBD1 or TRBD2 (5 bases each). The CDR3 has 15 amino acids. Trimming took off 2 bases at V and 2 bases at J, with 7 bases between the two ends. Germline values: CDR1 LNHDA, CDR2 SQIVND (reference sequence). CDR3 residues: CASSIQGAGANVLTF. For the CDR3, the DNA is TGTGCCAGTAGTATACAGGGAGCTGGGGCCAACGTCCTGACTTTC.

The V call is TRBV18, the J call TRBJ1-2, with D hard to call. Trimming shortened V by 2 bases and J by 3 bases, and 13 bases separated the two germline ends. This CDR3 is 15 amino acids long. In germline, CDR1 is KGHSH, CDR2 LQKENI. CDR3 in amino acids: CASSPVSPDYYGYTF. The CDR3 DNA reads TGTGCCAGCTCACCAGTATCGCCGGATTACTATGGCTACACCTTC.